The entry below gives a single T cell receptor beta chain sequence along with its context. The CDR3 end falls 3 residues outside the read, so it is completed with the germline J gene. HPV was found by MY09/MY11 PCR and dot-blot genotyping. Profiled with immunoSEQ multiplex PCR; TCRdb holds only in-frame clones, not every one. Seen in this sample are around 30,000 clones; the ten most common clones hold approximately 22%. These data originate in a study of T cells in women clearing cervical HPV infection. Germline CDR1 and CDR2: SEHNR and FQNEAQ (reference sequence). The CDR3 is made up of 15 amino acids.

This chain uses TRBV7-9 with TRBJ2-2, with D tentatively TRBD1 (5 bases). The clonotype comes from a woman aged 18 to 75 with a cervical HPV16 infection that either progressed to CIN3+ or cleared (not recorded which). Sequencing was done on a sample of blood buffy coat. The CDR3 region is CASSLGISGANVLFF. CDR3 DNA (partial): TGTGCCAGCAGCTTAGGGATCTCTGGGGCCAACGTG.